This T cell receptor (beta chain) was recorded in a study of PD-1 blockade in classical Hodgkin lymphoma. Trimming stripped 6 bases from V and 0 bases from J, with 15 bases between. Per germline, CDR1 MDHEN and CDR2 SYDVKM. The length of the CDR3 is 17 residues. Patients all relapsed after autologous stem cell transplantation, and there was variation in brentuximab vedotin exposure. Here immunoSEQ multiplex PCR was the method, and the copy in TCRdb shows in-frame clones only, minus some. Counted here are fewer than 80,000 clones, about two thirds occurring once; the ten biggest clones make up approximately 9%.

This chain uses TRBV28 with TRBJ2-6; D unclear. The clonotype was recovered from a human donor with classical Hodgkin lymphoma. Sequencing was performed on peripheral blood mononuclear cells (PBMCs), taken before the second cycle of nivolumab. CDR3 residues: CASRSSGPSSGANVLTF. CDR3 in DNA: TGTGCCAGCAGGTCCTCCGGGCCCTCCTCTGGGGCCAACGTCCTGACTTTC.